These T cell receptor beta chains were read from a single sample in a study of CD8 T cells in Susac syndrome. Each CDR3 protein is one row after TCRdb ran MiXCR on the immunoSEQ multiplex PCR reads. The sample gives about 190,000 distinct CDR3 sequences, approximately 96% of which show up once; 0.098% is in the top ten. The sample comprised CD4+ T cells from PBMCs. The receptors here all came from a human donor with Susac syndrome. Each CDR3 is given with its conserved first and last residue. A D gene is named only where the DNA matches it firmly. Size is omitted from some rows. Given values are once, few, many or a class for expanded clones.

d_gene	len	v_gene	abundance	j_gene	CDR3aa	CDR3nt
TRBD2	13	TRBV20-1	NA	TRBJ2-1	CRLLGGGDNEQFF	TGCAGGCTATTGGGCGGGGGGGACAATGAGCAGTTCTTC
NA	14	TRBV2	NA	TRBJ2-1	CASQAYFRNNEQFF	TGTGCCAGTCAGGCCTACTTCAGGAACAATGAGCAGTTCTTC
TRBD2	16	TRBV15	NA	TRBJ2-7	CATSRDRVTSYYEQYF	TGTGCCACCAGCAGAGATCGTGTGACTAGCTACTACGAGCAGTACTTC
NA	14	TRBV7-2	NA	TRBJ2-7	CASSLQGTPYEQYF	TGTGCCAGCAGCTTACAGGGGACACCCTACGAGCAGTACTTC
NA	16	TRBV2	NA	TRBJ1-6	CASSERTVWTNSPLHF	TGTGCCAGCAGTGAGAGGACAGTATGGACAAATTCACCCCTCCACTTT
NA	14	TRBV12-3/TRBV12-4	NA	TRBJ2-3	CASSPGLLLYTQYF	TGTGCCAGCAGTCCGGGACTCCTTCTGTATACGCAGTATTTT
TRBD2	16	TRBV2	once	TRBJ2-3	CASSRLAGLSTDTQYF	TGTGCCAGCAGTCGACTAGCGGGGCTATCAACAGATACGCAGTATTTT
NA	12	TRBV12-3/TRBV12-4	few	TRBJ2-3	CASKEITDTQYF	TGTGCCAGCAAGGAGATAACAGATACGCAGTATTTT
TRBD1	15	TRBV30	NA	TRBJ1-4	CAWSVRWTGNEKLFF	TGTGCCTGGAGTGTACGTTGGACAGGGAATGAAAAACTGTTTTTT
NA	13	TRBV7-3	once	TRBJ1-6	CASSLTPNSPLHF	TGTGCCAGCAGCTTAACGCCAAATTCACCCCTCCACTTT
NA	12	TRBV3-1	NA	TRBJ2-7	CASSQDLQEQYF	TGTGCCAGCAGCCAAGATCTCCAGGAACAGTACTTC
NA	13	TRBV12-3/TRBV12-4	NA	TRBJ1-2	CASSPRTEYGYTF	TGTGCCAGCAGCCCAAGGACAGAGTATGGCTACACCTTC
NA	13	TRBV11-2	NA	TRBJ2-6	CASSPGPFNVLTF	TGTGCCAGCAGCCCTGGGCCGTTTAACGTCCTGACTTTC
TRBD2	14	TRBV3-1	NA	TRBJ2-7	CASSGSGYSYEQYF	TGTGCCAGCAGCGGTAGCGGGTACTCCTACGAGCAGTACTTC
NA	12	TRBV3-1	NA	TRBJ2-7	CASTGPTYEQYF	TGTGCCAGCACGGGCCCTACCTACGAGCAGTACTTC
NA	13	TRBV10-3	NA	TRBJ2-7	CAIRRWGSYEQYF	TGTGCCATTCGTCGGTGGGGGAGCTACGAGCAGTACTTC
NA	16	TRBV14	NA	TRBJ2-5	CASSQAGRGRTETQYF	TGTGCCAGCAGCCAAGCGGGTCGGGGGAGGACGGAGACCCAGTACTTC
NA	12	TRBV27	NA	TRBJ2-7	CASSEKGGKQYF	TGTGCCAGCAGTGAGAAGGGGGGTAAGCAGTACTTC
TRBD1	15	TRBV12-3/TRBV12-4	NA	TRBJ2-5	CASSTGQGAGETQYF	TGTGCCAGCAGTACGGGACAGGGGGCAGGGGAGACCCAGTACTTC
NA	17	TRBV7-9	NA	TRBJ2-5	CASSPSGQGDFKETQYF	TGTGCCAGCAGTCCATCCGGGCAGGGAGACTTTAAAGAGACCCAGTACTTC
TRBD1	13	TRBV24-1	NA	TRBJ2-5	CATSLTGRETQYF	TGTGCCACCAGCCTGACAGGGCGGGAGACCCAGTACTTC
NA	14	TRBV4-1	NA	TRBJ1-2	CASSQDGLSDGYTF	TGCGCCAGCAGCCAGGACGGATTGTCTGATGGCTACACCTTC
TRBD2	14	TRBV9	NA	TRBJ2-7	CASSVNSGGLEQYF	TGTGCCAGCAGCGTAAATAGCGGGGGTCTCGAGCAGTACTTC
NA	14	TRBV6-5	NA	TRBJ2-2	CASSYTRASGELFF	TGTGCCAGCAGTTACACGCGGGCATCCGGGGAGCTGTTTTTT
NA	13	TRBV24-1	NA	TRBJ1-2	CATSDSRGDGYTF	TGTGCCACCAGTGATTCCCGGGGGGATGGCTACACCTTC
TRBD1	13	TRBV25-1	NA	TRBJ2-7	CASIKSGGYEQYF	TGTGCCAGCATTAAGTCAGGGGGCTACGAGCAGTACTTC
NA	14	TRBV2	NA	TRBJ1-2	CASSDRSGRDGYTF	TGTGCCAGCAGTGATCGATCAGGGAGGGATGGCTACACCTTC
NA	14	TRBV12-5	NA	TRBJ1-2	CASGLPRVLKGYTF	TGTGCTAGTGGCCTACCCAGGGTTCTGAAAGGCTACACCTTC
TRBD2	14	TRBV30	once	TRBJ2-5	CARTSGPPRETQYF	TGTGCCAGGACTAGCGGGCCCCCCAGGGAGACCCAGTACTTC
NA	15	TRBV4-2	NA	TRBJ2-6	CASSQGAGGANVLTF	TGTGCCAGCAGCCAAGGGGCCGGTGGGGCCAACGTCCTGACTTTC
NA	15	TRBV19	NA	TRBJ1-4	CASSIAPTGDEKLFF	TGTGCCAGTAGTATAGCTCCGACGGGGGATGAAAAACTGTTTTTT
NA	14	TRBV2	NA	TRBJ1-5	CASRKGQVGQPQHF	TGTGCCAGCAGGAAGGGCCAGGTCGGGCAGCCCCAGCATTTT
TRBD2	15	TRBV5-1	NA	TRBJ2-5	CASSFGIAGGETQYF	TGCGCCAGCAGCTTCGGTATAGCGGGGGGGGAGACCCAGTACTTC
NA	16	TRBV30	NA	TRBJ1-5	CAWSGGTVTSNQPQHF	TGTGCCTGGAGTGGGGGGACGGTCACTAGCAATCAGCCCCAGCATTTT
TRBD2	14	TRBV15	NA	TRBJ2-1	CATSPGTSKNEQFF	TGTGCCACCAGCCCCGGGACTAGCAAAAATGAGCAGTTCTTC
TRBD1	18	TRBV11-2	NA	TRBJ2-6	CASSSGSGQVSGANVLTF	TGTGCCAGCAGCTCGGGGTCCGGACAGGTCTCTGGGGCCAACGTCCTGACTTTC
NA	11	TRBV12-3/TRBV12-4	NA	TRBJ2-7	CASSPAYEQYF	TGTGCCAGCAGCCCCGCCTACGAGCAGTACTTC
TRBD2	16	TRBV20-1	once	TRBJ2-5	CSAELISGGAKETQYF	TGCAGTGCTGAACTAATTAGCGGGGGGGCCAAAGAGACCCAGTACTTC
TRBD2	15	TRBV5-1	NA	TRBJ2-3	CASSWTSGGSNTQYF	TGCGCCAGCAGCTGGACTAGCGGGGGTTCAAATACGCAGTATTTT
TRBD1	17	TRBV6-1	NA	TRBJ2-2	CASSSPGQPTNTGELFF	TGTGCCAGCAGCTCTCCGGGACAGCCGACGAACACCGGGGAGCTGTTTTTT
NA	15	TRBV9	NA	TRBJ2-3	CASSVASTDTDTQYF	TGTGCCAGCAGCGTAGCTAGCACAGACACAGATACGCAGTATTTT
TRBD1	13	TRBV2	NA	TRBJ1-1	CASRPDRVTEAFF	TGTGCCAGCCGCCCGGACAGGGTCACTGAAGCTTTCTTT
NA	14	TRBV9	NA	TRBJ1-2	CASNELGGNYGYTF	TGTGCCAGCAACGAACTAGGGGGGAACTATGGCTACACCTTC
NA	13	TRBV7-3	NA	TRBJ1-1	CASSWSGGGEAFF	TGTGCCAGCAGCTGGTCGGGGGGCGGTGAAGCTTTCTTT
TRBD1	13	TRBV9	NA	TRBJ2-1	CASSVLGQVEQFF	TGTGCCAGCAGCGTCCTTGGACAGGTCGAGCAGTTCTTC
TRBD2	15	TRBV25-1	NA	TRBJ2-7	CASRGPGLASWEQYF	TGTGCCAGCAGGGGGCCGGGACTAGCGTCTTGGGAGCAGTACTTC
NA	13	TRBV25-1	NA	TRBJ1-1	CASSEHGRTEAFF	TGTGCCAGCAGTGAACATGGGAGGACTGAAGCTTTCTTT
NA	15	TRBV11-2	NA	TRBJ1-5	CASSLMGYSNQPQHF	TGTGCCAGCAGCCTTATGGGTTATAGCAATCAGCCCCAGCATTTT